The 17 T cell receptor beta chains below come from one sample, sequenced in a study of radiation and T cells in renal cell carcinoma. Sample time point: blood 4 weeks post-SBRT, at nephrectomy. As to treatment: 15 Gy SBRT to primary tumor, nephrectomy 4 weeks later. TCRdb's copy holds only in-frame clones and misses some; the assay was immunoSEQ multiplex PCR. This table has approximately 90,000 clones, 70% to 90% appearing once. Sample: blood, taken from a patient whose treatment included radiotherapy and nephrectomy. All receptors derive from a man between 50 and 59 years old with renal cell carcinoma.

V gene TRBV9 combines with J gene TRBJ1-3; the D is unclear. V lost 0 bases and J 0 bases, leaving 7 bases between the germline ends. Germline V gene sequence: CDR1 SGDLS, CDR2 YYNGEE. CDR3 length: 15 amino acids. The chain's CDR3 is CASSVGAVSGNTIYF. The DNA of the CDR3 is TGTGCCAGCAGCGTAGGGGCGGTCTCTGGAAACACCATATATTTT.

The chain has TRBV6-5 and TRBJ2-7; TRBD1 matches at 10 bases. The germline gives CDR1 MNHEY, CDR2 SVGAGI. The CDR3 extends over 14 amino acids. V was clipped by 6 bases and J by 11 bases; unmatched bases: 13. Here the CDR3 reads CASSSGQGKIWKYF. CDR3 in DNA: TGTGCCAGCAGCTCGGGACAGGGGAAGATTTGGAAGTACTTC.

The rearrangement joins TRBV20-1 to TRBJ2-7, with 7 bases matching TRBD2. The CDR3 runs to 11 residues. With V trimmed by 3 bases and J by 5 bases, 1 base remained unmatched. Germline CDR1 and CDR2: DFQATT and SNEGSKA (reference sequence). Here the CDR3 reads CSASGRHEQYF. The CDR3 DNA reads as TGCAGTGCTAGCGGGAGGCACGAGCAGTACTTC.

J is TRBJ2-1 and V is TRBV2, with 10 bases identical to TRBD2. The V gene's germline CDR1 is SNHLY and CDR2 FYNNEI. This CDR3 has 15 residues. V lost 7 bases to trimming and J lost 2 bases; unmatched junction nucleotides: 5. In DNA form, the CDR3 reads TGTGCCAGCACCTTCGGACTAGCGGCCTACAATGAGCAGTTCTTC. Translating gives CASTFGLAAYNEQFF.

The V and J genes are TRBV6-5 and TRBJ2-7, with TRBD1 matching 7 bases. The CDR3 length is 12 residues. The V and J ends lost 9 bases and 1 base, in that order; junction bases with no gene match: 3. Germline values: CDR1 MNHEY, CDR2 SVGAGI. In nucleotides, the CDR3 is TGTGCCAGTCAGGACAGGTCCTACGAGCAGTACTTC. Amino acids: CASQDRSYEQYF.

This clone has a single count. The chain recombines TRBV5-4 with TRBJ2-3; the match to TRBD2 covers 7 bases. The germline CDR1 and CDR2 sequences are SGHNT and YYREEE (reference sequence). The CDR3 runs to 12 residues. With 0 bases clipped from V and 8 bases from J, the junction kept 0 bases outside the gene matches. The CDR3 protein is CASSLGGGTQYF. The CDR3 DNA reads TGTGCCAGCAGCTTGGGCGGGGGTACGCAGTATTTT.

CDR3 nucleotides: TGTGCCATCAAACAGACAGGGGACAATCAGCCCCAGCATTTT. This encodes CAIKQTGDNQPQHF. The chain recombines TRBV10-3 with TRBJ1-5; 8 nucleotides agree with TRBD1. CDR1 and CDR2 (germline): ENHRY, SYGVKD. V was pared by 7 bases and J by 3 bases, with 5 bases of the junction left unmatched. The length of the CDR3 is 14 residues.

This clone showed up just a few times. DNA of the CDR3: TGTGCCAGCTCACGTACTAGCGGGAGCAAGACCGGGGAGCTGTTTTTT. Translation: CASSRTSGSKTGELFF. V usage is TRBV18 and J usage is TRBJ2-2, with TRBD2 matching 11 bases. The V and J ends lost 4 bases and 5 bases, in that order; junction bases with no gene match: 6. Per germline, CDR1 KGHSH and CDR2 LQKENI. The CDR3 is 16 residues long.

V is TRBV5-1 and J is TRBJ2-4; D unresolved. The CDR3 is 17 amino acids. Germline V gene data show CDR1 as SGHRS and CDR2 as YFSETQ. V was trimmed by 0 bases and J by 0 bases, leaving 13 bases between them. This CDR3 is CASSLGGRPLAKNIQYF. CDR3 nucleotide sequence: TGCGCCAGCAGCTTGGGCGGCCGCCCCCTAGCCAAAAACATTCAGTACTTC.

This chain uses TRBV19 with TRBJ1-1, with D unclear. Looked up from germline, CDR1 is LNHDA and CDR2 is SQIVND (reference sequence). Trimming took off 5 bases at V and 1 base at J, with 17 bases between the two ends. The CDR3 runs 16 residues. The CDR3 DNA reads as TGTGCCAGTAGTGTCCCCTCGTGGAGCAGGAACACTGAAGCTTTCTTT. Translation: CASSVPSWSRNTEAFF.

The CDR3 is CASSYTTGTYEQYF. The CDR3 nucleotides are TGTGCCAGCAGCTATACGACAGGGACCTACGAGCAGTACTTC. This chain connects TRBV5-5 to TRBJ2-7, with TRBD1 matching over 7 bases. The CDR3 sequence is 14 residues long. CDR1 and CDR2 (germline): SGHKS, YYEKEE (reference sequence). Trimming took 3 bases from V and 2 from J; bases not matched to a gene: 5. Together with reference TRBV5-5 and TRBJ2-7, the CDR3 gives the full variable domain: DAGVTQSPTHLIKTRGQQVTLRCSPISGHKSVSWYQQVLGQGPQFIFQYYEKEERGRGNFPDRFSARQFPNYSSELNVNALLLGDSALYLCASSYTTGTYEQYFGPGTRLTVT.

Here the CDR3 reads CASSPGQGPNYGYTF. CDR3 DNA sequence: TGCGCCAGCAGCCCCGGACAGGGACCTAACTATGGCTACACCTTC. The gene calls are TRBV4-1 and TRBJ1-2, with 8 bases lining up with TRBD1. Germline assignment: CDR1 MGHRA and CDR2 YSYEKL. The CDR3 totals 15 residues. V trimming: 4 bases; J trimming: 0 bases; junction bases outside the gene matches: 4.

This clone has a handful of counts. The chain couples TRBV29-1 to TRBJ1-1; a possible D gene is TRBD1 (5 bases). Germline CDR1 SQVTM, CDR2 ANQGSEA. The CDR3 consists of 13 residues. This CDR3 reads CTNLRGTNTEAFF. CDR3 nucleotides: TGCACGAATTTACGCGGGACCAACACTGAAGCTTTCTTT.

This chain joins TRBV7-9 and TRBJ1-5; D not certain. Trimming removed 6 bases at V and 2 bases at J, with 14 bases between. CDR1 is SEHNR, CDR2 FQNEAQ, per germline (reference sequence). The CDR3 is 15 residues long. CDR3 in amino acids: CASSFFGGGNQPQHF. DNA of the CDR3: TGTGCCAGCAGTTTCTTCGGAGGAGGCAATCAGCCCCAGCATTTT.

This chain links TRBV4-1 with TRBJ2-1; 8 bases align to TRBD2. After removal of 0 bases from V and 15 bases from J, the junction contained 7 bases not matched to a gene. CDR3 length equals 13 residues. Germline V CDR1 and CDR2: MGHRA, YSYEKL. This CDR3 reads CASSQDKGTSRFF. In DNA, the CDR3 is TGCGCCAGCAGCCAAGATAAGGGGACTAGTCGGTTCTTC.

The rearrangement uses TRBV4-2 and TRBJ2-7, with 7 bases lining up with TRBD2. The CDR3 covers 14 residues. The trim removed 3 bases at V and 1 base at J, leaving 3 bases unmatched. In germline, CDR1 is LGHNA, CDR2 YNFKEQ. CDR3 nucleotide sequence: TGTGCCAGCAGCCAGGGGGGGGTATCCTACGAGCAGTACTTC. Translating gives CASSQGGVSYEQYF.

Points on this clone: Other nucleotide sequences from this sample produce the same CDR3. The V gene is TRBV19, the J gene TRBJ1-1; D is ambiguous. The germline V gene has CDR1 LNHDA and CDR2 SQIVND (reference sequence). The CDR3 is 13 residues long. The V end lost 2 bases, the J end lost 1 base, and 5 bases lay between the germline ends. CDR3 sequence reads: CASSISGNTEAFF. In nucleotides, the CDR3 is TGTGCCAGTAGTATATCAGGGAACACTGAAGCTTTCTTT.